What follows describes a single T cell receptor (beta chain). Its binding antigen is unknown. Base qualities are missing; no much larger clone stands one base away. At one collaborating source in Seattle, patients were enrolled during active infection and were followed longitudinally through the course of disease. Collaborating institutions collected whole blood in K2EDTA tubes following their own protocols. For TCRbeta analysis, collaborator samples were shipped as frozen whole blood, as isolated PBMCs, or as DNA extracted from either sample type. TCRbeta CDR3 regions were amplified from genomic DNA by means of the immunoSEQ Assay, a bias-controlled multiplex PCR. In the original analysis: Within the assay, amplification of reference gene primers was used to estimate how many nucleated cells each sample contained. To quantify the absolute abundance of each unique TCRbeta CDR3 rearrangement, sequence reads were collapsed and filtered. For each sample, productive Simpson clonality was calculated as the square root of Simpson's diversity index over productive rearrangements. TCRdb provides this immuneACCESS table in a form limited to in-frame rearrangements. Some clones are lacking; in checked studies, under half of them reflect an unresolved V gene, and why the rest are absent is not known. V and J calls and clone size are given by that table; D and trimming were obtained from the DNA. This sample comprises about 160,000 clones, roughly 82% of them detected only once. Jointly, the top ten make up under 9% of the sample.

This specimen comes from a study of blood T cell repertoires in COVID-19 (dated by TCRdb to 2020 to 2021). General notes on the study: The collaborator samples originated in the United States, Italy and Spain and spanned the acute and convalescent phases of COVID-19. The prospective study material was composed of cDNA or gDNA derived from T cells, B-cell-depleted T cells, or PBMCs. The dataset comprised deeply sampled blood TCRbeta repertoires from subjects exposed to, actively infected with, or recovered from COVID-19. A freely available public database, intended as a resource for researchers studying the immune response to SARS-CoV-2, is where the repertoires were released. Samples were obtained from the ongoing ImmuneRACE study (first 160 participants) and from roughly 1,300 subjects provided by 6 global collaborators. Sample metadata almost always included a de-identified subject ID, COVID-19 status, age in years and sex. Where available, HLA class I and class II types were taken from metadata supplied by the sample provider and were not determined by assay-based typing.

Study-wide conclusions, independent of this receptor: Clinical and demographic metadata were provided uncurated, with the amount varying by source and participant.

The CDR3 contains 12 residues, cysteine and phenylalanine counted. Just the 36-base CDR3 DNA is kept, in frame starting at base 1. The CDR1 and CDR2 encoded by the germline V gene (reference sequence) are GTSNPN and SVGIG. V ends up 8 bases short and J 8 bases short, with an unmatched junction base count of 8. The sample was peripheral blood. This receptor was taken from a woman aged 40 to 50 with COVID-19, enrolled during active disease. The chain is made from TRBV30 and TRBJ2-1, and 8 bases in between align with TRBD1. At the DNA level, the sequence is TGTGCCCTAGACAGGGGTAAACATGAGCAGTTCTTC. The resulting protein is CALDRGKHEQFF.